This TCR beta chain was captured in a study of blood T cell repertoires in COVID-19. About the study: Some COVID-19 samples were acute and others convalescent; all came from the United States, Italy and Spain.

Original methodology: Reference gene primer amplification yielded estimated nucleated cell counts. Profiling relied on immunoSEQ multiplex PCR, and the TCRdb table lists in-frame clones only, not all of them. Clone size and the V and J calls come from that table; the DNA yielded D and trimming. The sample lists roughly 320,000 clones, roughly 91% occurring once. Those enrolled in Seattle joined during active infection and were followed longitudinally afterward. Trimming took 4 bases from V and 0 from J, leaving 13 bases between them. The length of the CDR3 is 16 residues. Germline CDR1 reads SGHRS; CDR2 reads YFSETQ.

Sequencing was done on a sample of peripheral blood. This receptor was identified in a woman aged 25 to 39 with COVID-19, enrolled during active disease. The rearrangement links TRBV5-1 to TRBJ1-4; D is ambiguous. The CDR3 nucleotides read TGCGCCAGCAGCCCCGGGGAGGCAACAACTAATGAAAAACTGTTTTTT. Protein product: CASSPGEATTNEKLFF. The full variable domain, in which reference TRBV5-1 and TRBJ1-4 provide the parts outside the CDR3, is KAGVTQTPRYLIKTRGQQVTLSCSPISGHRSVSWYQQTPGQGLQFLFEYFSETQRNKGNFPGRFSGRQFSNSRSEMNVSTLELGDSALYLCASSPGEATTNEKLFFGSGTQLSVL.